Given below is one T cell receptor beta chain in context. Its target is unknown. The repertoire was sequenced with immunoSEQ multiplex PCR; TCRdb's copy has only in-frame clones and lacks some. The sample lists roughly 120,000 clones; around 88% were seen once. The sample belongs to a study of T cell responses to AZD1222 COVID-19 vaccine. Study-wide results and caveats: Breadth and depth of Spike-specific TCRs rose after two AZD1222 doses. Scientists sampled the repertoires only once the peak T cell response had passed. Mostly white British, mostly female donors; authors suggested clonal diversity may be underestimated.

Pooling covered second doses at about 4 or about 12 weeks. Sequenced here: peripheral blood, sampled 28 days after the second AZD1222 dose. This TCR came from an adult who received the AZD1222 COVID-19 vaccine.

The CDR3: CASSEWAATEAFF. The CDR3 DNA follows: TGTGCCAGCAGTGAGTGGGCAGCCACTGAAGCTTTCTTT. The rearrangement joins TRBV6-1 to TRBJ1-1, with D hard to call. Germline V gene lookup returns CDR1 MNHNS and CDR2 SASEGT. The CDR3 consists of 13 residues. V was trimmed by 3 bases and J by 4 bases, leaving 9 bases between them.